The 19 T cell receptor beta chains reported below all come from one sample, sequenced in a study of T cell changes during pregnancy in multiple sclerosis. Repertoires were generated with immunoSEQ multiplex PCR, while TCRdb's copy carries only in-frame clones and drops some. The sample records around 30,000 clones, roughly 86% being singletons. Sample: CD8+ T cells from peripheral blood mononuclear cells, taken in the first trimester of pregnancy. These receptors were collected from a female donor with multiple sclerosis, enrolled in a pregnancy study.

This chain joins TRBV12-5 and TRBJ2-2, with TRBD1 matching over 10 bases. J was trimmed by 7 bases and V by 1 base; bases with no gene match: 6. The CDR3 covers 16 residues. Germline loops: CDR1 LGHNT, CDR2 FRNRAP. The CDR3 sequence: CASGLGQGAIDGELFF. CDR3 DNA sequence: TGTGCTAGTGGTTTGGGACAGGGGGCGATTGACGGGGAGCTGTTTTTT.

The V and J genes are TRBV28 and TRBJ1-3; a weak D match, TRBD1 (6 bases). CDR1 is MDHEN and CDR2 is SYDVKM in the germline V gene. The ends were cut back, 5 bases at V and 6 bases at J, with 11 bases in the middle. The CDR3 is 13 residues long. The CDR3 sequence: CASSGTIQNTIYF. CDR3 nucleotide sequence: TGTGCCAGCAGTGGGACAATTCAAAACACCATATATTTT.

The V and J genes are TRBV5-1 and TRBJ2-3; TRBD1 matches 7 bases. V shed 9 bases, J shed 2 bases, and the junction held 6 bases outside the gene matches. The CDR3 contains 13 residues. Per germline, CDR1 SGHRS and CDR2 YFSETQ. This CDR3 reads CATRDRYTDTQYF. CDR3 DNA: TGCGCCACCAGGGACAGATACACAGATACGCAGTATTTT. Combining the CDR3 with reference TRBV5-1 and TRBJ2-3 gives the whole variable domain KAGVTQTPRYLIKTRGQQVTLSCSPISGHRSVSWYQQTPGQGLQFLFEYFSETQRNKGNFPGRFSGRQFSNSRSEMNVSTLELGDSALYLCATRDRYTDTQYFGPGTRLTVL.

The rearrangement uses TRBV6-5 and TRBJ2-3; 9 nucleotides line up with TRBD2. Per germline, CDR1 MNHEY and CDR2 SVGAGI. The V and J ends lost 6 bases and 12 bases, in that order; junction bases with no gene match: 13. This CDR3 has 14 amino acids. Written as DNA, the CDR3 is TGTGCCAGCAGGGCCGAAGGGACTAGCATTCCCCAGTATTTT. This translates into CASRAEGTSIPQYF.

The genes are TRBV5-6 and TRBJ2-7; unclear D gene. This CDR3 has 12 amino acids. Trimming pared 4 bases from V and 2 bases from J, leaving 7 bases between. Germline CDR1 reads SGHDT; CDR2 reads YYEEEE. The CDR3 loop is CASSADAYEQYF. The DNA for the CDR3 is TGTGCCAGCAGCGCGGATGCCTACGAGCAGTACTTC.

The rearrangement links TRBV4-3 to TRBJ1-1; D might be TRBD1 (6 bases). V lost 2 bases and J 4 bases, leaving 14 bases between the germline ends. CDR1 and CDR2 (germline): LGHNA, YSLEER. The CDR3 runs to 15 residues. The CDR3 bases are TGCGCCAGCAGCCAATTCGGCAGGGGATTCACTGAAGCTTTCTTT. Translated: CASSQFGRGFTEAFF.

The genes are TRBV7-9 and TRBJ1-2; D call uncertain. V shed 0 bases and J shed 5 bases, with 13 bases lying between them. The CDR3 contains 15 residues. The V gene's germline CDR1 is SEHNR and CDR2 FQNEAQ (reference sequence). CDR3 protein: CASSLARDPRYGYTF. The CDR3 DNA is TGTGCCAGCAGCTTAGCTCGTGACCCTAGGTATGGCTACACCTTC. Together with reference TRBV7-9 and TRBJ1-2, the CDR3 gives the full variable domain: DTGVSQNPRHKITKRGQNVTFRCDPISEHNRLYWYRQTLGQGPEFLTYFQNEAQLEKSRLLSDRFSAERPKGSFSTLEIQRTEQGDSAMYLCASSLARDPRYGYTFGSGTRLTVV.

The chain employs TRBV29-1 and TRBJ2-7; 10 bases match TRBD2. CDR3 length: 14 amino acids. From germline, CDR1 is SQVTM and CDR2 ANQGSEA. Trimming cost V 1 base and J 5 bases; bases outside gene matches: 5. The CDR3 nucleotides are TGCAGCGTTGAAGGGCTAGCGGGAGAACACGAGCAGTACTTC. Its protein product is CSVEGLAGEHEQYF.

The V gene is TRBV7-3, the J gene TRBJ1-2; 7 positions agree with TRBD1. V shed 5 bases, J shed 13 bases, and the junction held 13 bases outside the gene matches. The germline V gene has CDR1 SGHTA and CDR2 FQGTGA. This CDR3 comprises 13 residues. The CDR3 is CASSQIRDSPTTF. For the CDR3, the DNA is TGTGCCAGCAGCCAAATTAGGGACAGCCCCACCACCTTC.

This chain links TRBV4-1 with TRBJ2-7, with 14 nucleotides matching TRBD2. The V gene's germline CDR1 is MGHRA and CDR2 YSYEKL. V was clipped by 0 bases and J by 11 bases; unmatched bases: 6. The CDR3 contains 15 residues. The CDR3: CASSQEQGLAGVEYF. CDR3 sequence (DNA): TGCGCCAGCAGCCAAGAGCAGGGACTAGCGGGAGTGGAGTACTTC.

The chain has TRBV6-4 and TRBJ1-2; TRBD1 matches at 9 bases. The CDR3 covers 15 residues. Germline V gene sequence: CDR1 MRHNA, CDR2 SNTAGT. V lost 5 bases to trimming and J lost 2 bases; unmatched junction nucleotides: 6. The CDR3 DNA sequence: TGTGCCAGCAGTCCCACAGGGGGCGCAAACTATGGCTACACCTTC. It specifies CASSPTGGANYGYTF.

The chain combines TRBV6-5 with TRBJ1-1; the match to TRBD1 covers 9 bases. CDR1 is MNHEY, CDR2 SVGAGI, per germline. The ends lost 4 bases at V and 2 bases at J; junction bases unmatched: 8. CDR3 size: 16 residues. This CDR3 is CASSLYRGLINTEAFF. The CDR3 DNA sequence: TGTGCCAGCAGTTTGTACAGGGGGCTTATTAACACTGAAGCTTTCTTT.

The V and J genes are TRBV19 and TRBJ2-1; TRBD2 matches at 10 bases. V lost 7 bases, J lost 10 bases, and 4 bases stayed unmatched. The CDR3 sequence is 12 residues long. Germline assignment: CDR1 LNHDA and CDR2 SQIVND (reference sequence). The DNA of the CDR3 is TGTGCCAGTACGGGACTAGCGACCGAGCAGTTCTTC. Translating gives CASTGLATEQFF.

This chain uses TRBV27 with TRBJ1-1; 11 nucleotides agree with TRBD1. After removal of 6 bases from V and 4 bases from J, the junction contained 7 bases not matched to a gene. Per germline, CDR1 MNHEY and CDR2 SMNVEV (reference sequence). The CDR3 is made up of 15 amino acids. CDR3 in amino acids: CASSNGQGAVTEAFF. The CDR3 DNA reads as TGTGCCAGCAGCAATGGACAGGGGGCGGTCACTGAAGCTTTCTTT.

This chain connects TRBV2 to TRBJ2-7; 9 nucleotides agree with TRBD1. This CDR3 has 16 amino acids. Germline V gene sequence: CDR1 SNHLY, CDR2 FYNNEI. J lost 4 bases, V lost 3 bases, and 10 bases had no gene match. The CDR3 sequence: CASSDGTGTGFYEQYF. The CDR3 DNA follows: TGTGCCAGCAGTGACGGAACCGGGACAGGGTTTTACGAGCAGTACTTC.

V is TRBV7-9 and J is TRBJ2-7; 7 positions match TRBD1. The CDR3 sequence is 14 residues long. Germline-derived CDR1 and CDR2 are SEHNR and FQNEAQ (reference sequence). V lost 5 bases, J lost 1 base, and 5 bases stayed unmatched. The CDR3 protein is CASSPRDSSYEQYF. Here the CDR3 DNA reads TGTGCCAGCAGCCCGAGGGACAGTTCCTACGAGCAGTACTTC.

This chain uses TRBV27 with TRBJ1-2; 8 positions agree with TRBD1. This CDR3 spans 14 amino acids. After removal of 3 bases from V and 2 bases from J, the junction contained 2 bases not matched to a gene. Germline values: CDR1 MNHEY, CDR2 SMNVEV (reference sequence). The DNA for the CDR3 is TGTGCCAGCAGTTTCACAGGGGGAAACTATGGCTACACCTTC. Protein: CASSFTGGNYGYTF.

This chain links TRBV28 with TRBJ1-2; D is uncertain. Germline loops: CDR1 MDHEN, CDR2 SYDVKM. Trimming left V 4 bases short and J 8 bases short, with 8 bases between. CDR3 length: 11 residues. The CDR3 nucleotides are TGTGCCAGCAGTTCGACATGGGGCTACACCTTC. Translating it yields CASSSTWGYTF.

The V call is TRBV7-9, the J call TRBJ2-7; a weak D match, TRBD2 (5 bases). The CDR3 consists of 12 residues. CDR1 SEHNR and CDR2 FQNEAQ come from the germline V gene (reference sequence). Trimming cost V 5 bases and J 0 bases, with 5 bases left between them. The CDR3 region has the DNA TGTGCCAGCAGCCGGGGCTCCTACGAGCAGTACTTC. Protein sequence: CASSRGSYEQYF. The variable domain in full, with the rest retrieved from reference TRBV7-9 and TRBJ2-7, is DTGVSQNPRHKITKRGQNVTFRCDPISEHNRLYWYRQTLGQGPEFLTYFQNEAQLEKSRLLSDRFSAERPKGSFSTLEIQRTEQGDSAMYLCASSRGSYEQYFGPGTRLTVT.